These 20 T cell receptor beta chains share one sample of origin, sequenced in a study of T cell repertoires in cytomegalovirus infection. These TCRs' antigens remain unknown. TCRdb reanalysed the reads using MiXCR and keeps one entry per CDR3 protein. The data contain about 340,000 distinct CDR3 sequences, 25% to 30% of them singletons. Source: cultured PBMCs, taken from culture after CMV antigen stimulation. These TCRs come from a human donor in good health (CMV status not recorded). Some clones in this sample may be carry-over from other donors' samples.

This clonotype appeared many times. The V call is TRBV7-8, the J call TRBJ1-6, with 9 bases fitting TRBD1. From germline, CDR1 is SGHVS and CDR2 FQNEAQ. V lost 4 bases, J lost 6 bases, and 7 bases stayed unmatched. The CDR3 has 16 amino acids. The CDR3, as DNA: TGTGCCAGCAGCTACCCGACAGGGGGGTTTAATTCACCCCTCCACTTT. This translates into CASSYPTGGFNSPLHF.

The chain carries TRBV11-2 and TRBJ1-4, with D possibly matching TRBD1 (6 bases). Trimming took 5 bases from V and 8 from J, leaving 15 bases between them. This CDR3 is built from 14 residues. Looked up from germline, CDR1 is SGHAT and CDR2 is FQNNGV. CDR3 DNA: TGTGCCAGCAGCCTCACAGGGACGTCGGAAAAACTGTTTTTT. The encoded protein is CASSLTGTSEKLFF.

A few counts support this clonotype. V gene TRBV6-5 combines with J gene TRBJ2-7; 7 nucleotides agree with TRBD2. Germline CDR1 reads MNHEY; CDR2 reads SVGAGI. The CDR3 has 16 residues. The V segment lost 1 base and the J segment 4 bases; nucleotides outside the gene matches: 10. The CDR3 nucleotides are TGTGCCAGCAGTTACTTTCCGGACGGGAGGCGGTACGAGCAGTACTTC. Translating gives CASSYFPDGRRYEQYF.

This clonotype showed up many times. The CDR3 DNA follows: TGTGCCAGCAGAGGGACAGGGGCTACTGAAGCTTTCTTT. This codes for CASRGTGATEAFF. This chain uses TRBV7-8 with TRBJ1-1; 10 nucleotides match TRBD1. The J segment lost 5 bases and the V segment lost 6 bases, leaving 3 bases of the junction unmatched. The CDR3 runs to 13 residues. The germline CDR1 and CDR2 sequences are SGHVS and FQNEAQ. The full variable domain, rest sourced from reference TRBV7-8 and TRBJ1-1, is GAGVSQSPRYKVAKRGQDVALRCDPISGHVSLFWYQQALGQGPEFLTYFQNEAQLDKSGLPSDRFFAERPEGSVSTLKIQRTQQEDSAVYLCASRGTGATEAFFGQGTRLTVV.

J is TRBJ2-2 and V is TRBV5-1, with unresolved D. Deletions cut 4 bases from V and 7 bases from J, with 11 bases between. Germline V gene data show CDR1 as SGHRS and CDR2 as YFSETQ. The CDR3 totals 13 residues. CDR3: CASSTLDVGELFF. The CDR3 DNA follows: TGCGCCAGCAGCACTTTGGACGTCGGGGAGCTGTTTTTT.

The chain carries TRBV7-9 and TRBJ1-5; unclear D gene. The V gene lost 2 bases and the J gene lost 3 bases, with 11 bases spanning the gap. From germline, CDR1 is SEHNR and CDR2 FQNEAQ (reference sequence). There are 15 residues in the CDR3. Here the CDR3 reads CASSLSVIPNQPQHF. The CDR3 nucleotides read TGTGCCAGCAGCTTATCGGTGATCCCCAATCAGCCCCAGCATTTT.

This clonotype was observed a few times. This chain joins TRBV12-3 or TRBV12-4 and TRBJ2-2, with 8 bases identical to TRBD2. V lost 7 bases and J lost 8; bases outside the gene matches: 9. The CDR3 length is 14 residues. The CDR3 DNA follows: TGTGCCAGCACTTCCTCGCGGGGGGTTGGGGAGCTGTTTTTT. Translation: CASTSSRGVGELFF.

This chain's CDR3 is CASNSMDTGELFF. The CDR3 region has the DNA TGTGCCAGCAACTCAATGGACACCGGGGAGCTGTTTTTT. The J gene is TRBJ2-2, the V gene TRBV7-9, with D unresolved. V lost 7 bases to trimming and J lost 3 bases, with 9 bases between them. CDR1 is SEHNR and CDR2 is FQNEAQ in the germline V gene (reference sequence). There are 13 residues in the CDR3.

This clonotype was seen a few times. The V gene is TRBV7-9, the J gene TRBJ2-1, with D perhaps TRBD1 or TRBD2 (6 bases each). The ends were cut back, 5 bases at V and 10 bases at J, with 15 bases in the middle. The length of the CDR3 is 13 residues. Germline CDR1 is SEHNR and CDR2 is FQNEAQ (reference sequence). The CDR3 protein is CASSTGGGDEQFF. As DNA, the CDR3 is TGTGCCAGCAGCACTGGAGGGGGAGACGAGCAGTTCTTC.

The rearrangement uses TRBV14 and TRBJ1-6; D not certain. Trimming removed 7 bases at V and 0 bases at J, with 4 bases between. Germline-derived CDR1 and CDR2 are SGHDN and FVKESK. This CDR3 spans 13 amino acids. CDR3 protein: CASKSSYNSPLHF. As DNA, the CDR3 is TGTGCCAGCAAAAGCTCCTATAATTCACCCCTCCACTTT.

This clonotype was recorded a few times. The V and J genes are TRBV4-2 and TRBJ2-7; tentative D call: TRBD2 (6 bases). This CDR3 region has 16 residues. Trimming removed 1 base from V and 7 bases from J, with 20 bases in between. Germline CDR1 LGHNA, CDR2 YNFKEQ. The CDR3 nucleotides are TGTGCCAGCAGCCAAGTTTTTCTGGTCGGGGAGGTGGAGCAGTACTTC. This codes for CASSQVFLVGEVEQYF.

This sequence joins TRBV24-1 and TRBJ1-5; D ambiguous. Germline V gene data show CDR1 as KGHDR and CDR2 as SFDVKD. Trimming took 0 bases from V and 4 from J, leaving 6 bases between them. The CDR3 consists of 14 residues. CDR3 loop: CATSDLKVNQPQHF. DNA of the CDR3: TGTGCCACCAGTGATTTGAAGGTGAATCAGCCCCAGCATTTT.

Notes on this clonotype: Just one base apart from a much larger clone, this may be a read error. CDR3 sequence (DNA): TGTGACAGCAGCGGCGACAGGGCTGGTATCACTGAAGCTTTCTTT. This gives the protein CDSSGDRAGITEAFF. J is TRBJ1-1 and V is TRBV11-2; 7 bases match TRBD1. CDR1 and CDR2 (germline): SGHAT, FQNNGV. The CDR3 is 15 residues long.

Only a few counts were recorded for this clonotype. V usage is TRBV7-9 and J usage is TRBJ1-2, with 7 bases lining up with TRBD1. The CDR3 runs to 19 residues. Germline CDR1 and CDR2: SEHNR and FQNEAQ (reference sequence). The V gene end was trimmed by 5 bases and the J gene end by 0 bases; junction bases not matched to a gene: 18. This CDR3 is CASSPTGTAILQTNYGYTF. CDR3 nucleotide sequence: TGTGCCAGCAGCCCTACCGGGACAGCGATTCTCCAAACTAACTATGGCTACACCTTC.

The chain has TRBV19 and TRBJ1-6; D is unresolved. CDR3 size: 13 residues. V was trimmed by 5 bases and J by 8 bases, leaving 10 bases between them. Germline V gives CDR1 LNHDA, CDR2 SQIVND (reference sequence). CDR3: CASSPSLDSPLHF. The CDR3 nucleotides read TGTGCCAGTAGTCCGAGTTTAGATTCACCCCTCCACTTT.

This chain connects TRBV29-1 to TRBJ1-4; D is unclear. The germline V gene has CDR1 SQVTM and CDR2 ANQGSEA. This CDR3 has 15 residues. With 4 bases removed from V and 7 bases from J, the gap between germline ends came to 19 bases. CDR3 nucleotides: TGCAGCGTTGGCCCTCGGACCGGAGGGTTTGAAAAACTGTTTTTT. The encoded protein is CSVGPRTGGFEKLFF.

The chain joins TRBV20-1 to TRBJ2-1, with D possibly matching TRBD1 (5 bases). CDR3 size: 14 residues. Trimming took off 6 bases at V and 1 base at J, with 13 bases between the two ends. Per the germline V gene, CDR1 is DFQATT and CDR2 is SNEGSKA (reference sequence). CDR3 amino acids: CSAPDRRSYNEQFF. CDR3 nucleotide sequence: TGCAGTGCCCCCGACAGACGGTCCTACAATGAGCAGTTCTTC.

The chain carries TRBV11-2 and TRBJ2-6, with 8 bases fitting TRBD2. From germline, CDR1 is SGHAT and CDR2 FQNNGV. This CDR3 is 17 amino acids long. Trimming cost V 7 bases and J 0 bases; bases outside gene matches: 8. The CDR3 here is CASIRGGYNSGANVLTF. The CDR3 DNA follows: TGTGCCAGCATCCGGGGGGGCTACAACTCTGGGGCCAACGTCCTGACTTTC.

This clonotype was counted only a few times. The rearrangement uses TRBV28 and TRBJ1-4; D is ambiguous. Germline lookup yields CDR1 MDHEN and CDR2 SYDVKM. There are 16 residues in the CDR3. The V gene lost 5 bases and the J gene lost 0 bases, with 13 bases spanning the gap. The CDR3 DNA reads as TGTGCCAGCAGTCGGAGACCGGGCGCAACTAATGAAAAACTGTTTTTT. This sequence encodes CASSRRPGATNEKLFF.

The chain couples TRBV15 to TRBJ1-1; D call uncertain. V was trimmed by 0 bases and J by 5 bases, leaving 10 bases between them. Germline-derived CDR1 and CDR2 are LNHNV and YYDKDF (reference sequence). The CDR3 contains 14 residues. This CDR3 is CATSRDRRITEAFF. CDR3 DNA sequence: TGTGCCACCAGCAGAGATCGGAGGATTACTGAAGCTTTCTTT.